This T cell receptor (beta chain) is from a study of CD8+ T cells in alopecia areata. A note on this clone: No antigen is known for it.

Findings and limits, study-wide: Patients shared TCRs less clearly than mice did, possibly owing to HLA. Scalp sample sequencing also detects resident alphabeta T cells of normal skin.

PBMCs, the starting material, were the source of sorted CD4+ and CD8+ T cells. After isolation, RNA underwent reverse transcription to generate cDNA as the sequencing template. Clones were read by immunoSEQ multiplex PCR, and TCRdb kept only the in-frame ones, dropping some. The table lists fewer than 150,000 clones, 55% to 80% of them singletons. V lost 6 bases, J lost 0 bases, and 12 bases lay in between. Germline V gives CDR1 SNHLY, CDR2 FYNNEI. The CDR3 is made up of 15 amino acids. Sequencing was done on a sample of CD4+ T cells sorted from blood. This clonotype was sampled from a human donor in good health. The chain carries TRBV2 and TRBJ2-1; perhaps TRBD1 as D (5 bases). CDR3 coding DNA: TGTGCCAGCAGCTCGGAACAGGCCTCCTACAATGAGCAGTTCTTC. This encodes CASSSEQASYNEQFF.